This note documents a single TCR beta chain sequence. Its antigen is unknown. V was cut by 3 bases and J by 8 bases, with 13 bases left in between. This CDR3 is 14 amino acids long. The V gene's germline CDR1 is MNHNS and CDR2 SASEGT. Sequencing was performed with immunoSEQ multiplex PCR; in TCRdb, only in-frame clones are kept and a portion is missing. In the table there are some 90,000 clones, 85% to 90% of which are singletons. These data come from a study of T cell responses to AZD1222 COVID-19 vaccine. Overall study findings and caveats: Sampling that yielded the repertoires occurred only after the peak T cell response.

The receptor comes from an adult who received the AZD1222 COVID-19 vaccine. The starting material was peripheral blood, obtained 28 days after the second AZD1222 dose. This chain uses TRBV6-1 with TRBJ1-4; tentatively, D is TRBD1 (6 bases). The CDR3 DNA follows: TGTGCCAGCAGTGATGGGCAGGGGCACGAAAAACTGTTTTTT. As protein: CASSDGQGHEKLFF.